Below are 15 T cell receptor beta chains sequenced from a single sample in a study of OX40 agonist ivuxolimab in advanced cancers. Profiled with immunoSEQ multiplex PCR; TCRdb holds only in-frame clones, not every one. The top ten hold 0.82% of the sample, which has 90,000 to 100,000 clones, 70% to 90% seen once. Source: CD4+ or CD8+ T cells sorted from blood, taken in a trial of the OX40 agonist ivuxolimab. The origin of the receptors is an adult with an advanced solid tumor such as melanoma, head and neck, liver or kidney cancer.

The rearrangement links TRBV30 to TRBJ1-2; D call uncertain. V lost 2 bases to trimming and J lost 6 bases, with 10 bases between them. This CDR3 contains 12 residues. Germline V gene data show CDR1 as GTSNPN and CDR2 as SVGIG (reference sequence). CDR3 residues: CAWSKREDGYTF. Written as DNA, the CDR3 is TGTGCCTGGAGTAAGAGGGAGGATGGCTACACCTTC.

The V call is TRBV7-9, the J call TRBJ2-4, with D perhaps TRBD1 (6 bases). The V gene's germline CDR1 is SEHNR and CDR2 FQNEAQ (reference sequence). V was cut by 4 bases and J by 1 base, with 11 bases left in between. CDR3 length: 15 amino acids. The CDR3 spells CASSSRGSAKNIQYF. The CDR3 coding sequence is TGTGCCAGCAGCTCCAGGGGATCGGCCAAAAACATTCAGTACTTC.

This sequence joins TRBV5-1 and TRBJ1-3; unclear D gene. Between the trimmed V and J ends, which lost 5 bases and 2 bases, there was a span of 14 bases. Germline V gene data show CDR1 as SGHRS and CDR2 as YFSETQ. The CDR3 has 15 residues. The CDR3 region has the DNA TGCGCCAGCAGGGGGAGCCTACAGCCTGGAAACACCATATATTTT. Translated: CASRGSLQPGNTIYF.

The chain links TRBV6-1 to TRBJ1-2; TRBD1 matches at 11 bases. CDR3 length: 16 residues. V lost 2 bases, J lost 4 bases, and 6 bases stayed unmatched. Germline CDR1 is MNHNS and CDR2 is SASEGT. CDR3 DNA: TGTGCCAGCAGTGAAATTGTAGGGACAGGGGGCTATGGCTACACCTTC. Translating gives CASSEIVGTGGYGYTF.

This clone was seen only once. The chain joins TRBV28 to TRBJ1-1; D uncertain. Germline CDR1 and CDR2: MDHEN and SYDVKM. The V gene lost 7 bases and the J gene lost 2 bases, with 11 bases spanning the gap. The CDR3 is 13 amino acids. The DNA of the CDR3 is TGTGCCAGCATAGGTTCCGTTAACACTGAAGCTTTCTTT. Residues: CASIGSVNTEAFF.

This chain connects TRBV7-9 to TRBJ2-1, with 11 bases fitting TRBD2. J was trimmed by 8 bases and V by 6 bases; bases with no gene match: 9. The CDR3 is 15 residues long. CDR1 is SEHNR, CDR2 FQNEAQ, per germline (reference sequence). The CDR3 protein is CASRRLAGIRDEQFF. Written as DNA, the CDR3 is TGTGCCAGCAGACGACTAGCGGGGATTCGGGATGAGCAGTTCTTC.

This rearrangement joins TRBV29-1 to TRBJ1-2; 12 bases align to TRBD1. There are 14 residues in the CDR3. Germline V gene lookup returns CDR1 SQVTM and CDR2 ANQGSEA. Trimming at V came to 6 bases and at J to 7 bases, leaving 9 bases not matched to a gene. The CDR3 DNA is TGCAGCGTCGGGGGACAGGGGGCGACTAGTGGCTACACCTTC. Its protein product is CSVGGQGATSGYTF.

This clone was seen a handful of times. The chain is built from TRBV9 and TRBJ2-2, with 7 bases matching TRBD2. CDR3 length: 15 amino acids. Trimming removed 2 bases from V and 5 bases from J; junction bases left unmatched: 6. Germline V gene lookup returns CDR1 SGDLS and CDR2 YYNGEE. CDR3 residues: CASSVSGRDTGELFF. CDR3 DNA: TGTGCCAGCAGCGTGTCTGGGAGGGATACCGGGGAGCTGTTTTTT.

The chain links TRBV7-9 to TRBJ2-1, with 10 positions matching TRBD2. The germline V gene has CDR1 SEHNR and CDR2 FQNEAQ (reference sequence). V lost 5 bases, J lost 9 bases, and 10 bases stayed unmatched. This CDR3 is 15 amino acids long. CDR3 residues: CASSLWSGRVGEQFF. As DNA, the CDR3 is TGTGCCAGCAGCCTTTGGAGCGGGAGGGTGGGTGAGCAGTTCTTC.

The rearrangement uses TRBV6-5 and TRBJ2-1; TRBD2 might be the D (5 bases). Germline V gene sequence: CDR1 MNHEY, CDR2 SVGAGI. CDR3 length equals 14 residues. Trimming cost V 0 bases and J 3 bases, with 6 bases left between them. The CDR3 coding sequence is TGTGCCAGCAGTTACTCGCGGGTCTACAATGAGCAGTTCTTC. This sequence encodes CASSYSRVYNEQFF.

The CDR3 reads CASSLAPAGVNTGELFF. Written as DNA, the CDR3 is TGTGCCAGCAGCTTAGCGCCAGCGGGAGTCAACACCGGGGAGCTGTTTTTT. The chain combines TRBV7-2 with TRBJ2-2, with 8 positions matching TRBD2. With V trimmed by 0 bases and J by 2 bases, 5 bases remained unmatched. The length of the CDR3 is 17 residues. The germline gives CDR1 SGHTA, CDR2 FQGNSA. The whole variable domain, remainder taken from reference TRBV7-2 and TRBJ2-2, is GAGVSQSPSNKVTEKGKDVELRCDPISGHTALYWYRQSLGQGLEFLIYFQGNSAPDKSGLPSDRFSAERTGGSVSTLTIQRTQQEDSAVYLCASSLAPAGVNTGELFFGEGSRLTVL.

This sequence joins TRBV6-5 and TRBJ2-3; 7 bases map to TRBD2. This CDR3 contains 15 residues. V dropped 0 bases and J dropped 4; count of bases not matched to a gene: 4. Germline V gene data show CDR1 as MNHEY and CDR2 as SVGAGI. The DNA for the CDR3 is TGTGCCAGCAGTTACTCTGCTAGCGGACCAGATACGCAGTATTTT. Protein: CASSYSASGPDTQYF.

This sequence joins TRBV19 and TRBJ1-5, with D perhaps matching TRBD1 (5 bases). The ends were cut back, 8 bases at V and 6 bases at J, with 20 bases in the middle. CDR1 LNHDA and CDR2 SQIVND come from the germline V gene (reference sequence). The CDR3 runs 15 residues. This chain's CDR3 is CASAESSGKGQPQHF. The CDR3 DNA reads as TGTGCCAGTGCCGAATCCTCAGGGAAAGGTCAGCCCCAGCATTTT.

The J gene is TRBJ2-1, the V gene TRBV14; no clear D gene. With 4 bases removed from V and 6 bases from J, the gap between germline ends came to 13 bases. The CDR3 has 14 residues. Germline V gives CDR1 SGHDN, CDR2 FVKESK. CDR3 DNA sequence: TGTGCCAGCAGCCTCCGATCGCCGGTCAATGAGCAGTTCTTC. Amino acid sequence: CASSLRSPVNEQFF.

This chain links TRBV7-2 with TRBJ1-2; no reliable D call. Trimming cost V 5 bases and J 0 bases, with 7 bases left between them. This CDR3 comprises 13 residues. Germline V gene data show CDR1 as SGHTA and CDR2 as FQGNSA. CDR3 in amino acids: CASSASANYGYTF. CDR3 coding DNA: TGTGCCAGCAGCGCTTCAGCTAACTATGGCTACACCTTC.